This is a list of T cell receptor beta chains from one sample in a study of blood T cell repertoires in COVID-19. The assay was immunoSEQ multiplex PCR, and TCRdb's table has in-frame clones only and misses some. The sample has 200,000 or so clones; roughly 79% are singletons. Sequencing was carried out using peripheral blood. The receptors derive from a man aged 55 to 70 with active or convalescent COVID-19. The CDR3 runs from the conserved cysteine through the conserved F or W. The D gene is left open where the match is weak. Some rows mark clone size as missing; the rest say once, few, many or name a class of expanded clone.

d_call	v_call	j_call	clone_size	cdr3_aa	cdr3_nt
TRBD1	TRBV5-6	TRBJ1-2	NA	CASSYGTGDGYTF	TGTGCCAGCAGCTATGGGACAGGGGACGGCTACACCTTC
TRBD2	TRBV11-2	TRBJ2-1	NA	CASSTGVAGTREQFF	TGTGCCAGCAGTACCGGGGTAGCGGGGACTCGTGAGCAGTTCTTC
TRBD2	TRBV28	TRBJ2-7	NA	CATLAGGPTYEQYF	TGTGCCACCTTAGCGGGAGGACCCACCTACGAGCAGTACTTC
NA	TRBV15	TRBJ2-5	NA	CATSGSQSHLTQYF	TGTGCCACCAGCGGCTCACAGTCCCATCTGACCCAGTACTTC
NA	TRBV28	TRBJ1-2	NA	CASSLNRQPYGYTF	TGTGCCAGCAGTTTAAACAGGCAGCCCTATGGCTACACCTTC
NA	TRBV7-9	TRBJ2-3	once	CASSLTGPPDTQYF	TGTGCCAGCAGCTTAACAGGTCCCCCAGATACGCAGTATTTT
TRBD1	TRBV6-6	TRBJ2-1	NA	CASSRNRGTANEQFF	TGTGCCAGCAGTCGAAACAGGGGGACTGCTAATGAGCAGTTCTTC
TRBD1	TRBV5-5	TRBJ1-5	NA	CASSLTPGGYQPQHF	TGTGCCAGCAGCTTGACGCCAGGGGGCTATCAGCCCCAGCATTTT
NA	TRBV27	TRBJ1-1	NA	CASSSRVGTEAFF	TGTGCCAGCAGTTCCAGGGTGGGAACTGAAGCTTTCTTT
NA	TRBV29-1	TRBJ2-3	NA	CSVRRASTDTQYF	TGCAGCGTTCGCAGGGCGAGCACAGATACGCAGTATTTT
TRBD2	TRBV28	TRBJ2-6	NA	CASSSSPGLLHSGANVLTF	TGTGCCAGCAGCTCCTCCCCGGGACTACTCCACTCTGGGGCCAACGTCCTGACTTTC
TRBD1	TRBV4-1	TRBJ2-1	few	CASSQETGAQYNEQFF	TGCGCCAGCAGCCAAGAAACAGGGGCCCAGTACAATGAGCAGTTCTTC
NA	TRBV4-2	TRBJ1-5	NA	CASSQDLGHNQPQHF	TGTGCCAGCAGCCAAGATCTTGGCCACAATCAGCCCCAGCATTTT
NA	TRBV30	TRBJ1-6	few	CAWSVGDTNSPLHF	TGTGCCTGGAGTGTAGGGGACACCAATTCACCCCTCCACTTT
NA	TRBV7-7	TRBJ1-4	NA	CASSSRPGEKLFF	TGTGCCAGCAGCTCCCGTCCGGGTGAAAAACTGTTTTTT
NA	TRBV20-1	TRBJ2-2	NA	CSASTNTGELFF	TGCAGTGCTAGTACTAACACCGGGGAGCTGTTTTTT
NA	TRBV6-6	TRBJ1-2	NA	CASRLTQDSYGYTF	TGTGCCAGCAGACTAACTCAAGACAGCTATGGCTACACCTTC
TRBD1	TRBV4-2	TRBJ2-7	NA	CASSQEDRAEQYF	TGTGCCAGCAGCCAAGAGGACAGGGCCGAGCAGTACTTC
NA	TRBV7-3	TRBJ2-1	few	CASSPQGFNNNEQFF	TGTGCCAGCAGCCCACAGGGCTTCAACAACAATGAGCAGTTCTTC
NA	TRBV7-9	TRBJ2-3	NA	CASSLAGASTDTQYF	TGTGCCAGCAGCTTAGCTGGGGCAAGCACAGATACGCAGTATTTT
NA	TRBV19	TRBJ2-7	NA	CASSTGWGGEQYF	TGTGCCAGTAGTACTGGCTGGGGAGGTGAGCAGTACTTC
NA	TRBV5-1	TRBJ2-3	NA	CASSRGIGPGGTDTQYF	TGCGCCAGCAGCCGGGGAATAGGTCCAGGAGGCACAGATACGCAGTATTTT
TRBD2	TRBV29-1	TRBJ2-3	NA	CSVDRGGTQYF	TGCAGCGTTGACCGGGGGGGTACGCAGTATTTT
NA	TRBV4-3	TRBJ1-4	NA	CASSLTEGKLFF	TGCGCCAGCAGCCTGACCGAGGGAAAACTGTTTTTT
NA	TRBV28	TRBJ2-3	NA	CASRERPEVTQYF	TGTGCCAGCAGGGAACGCCCGGAGGTTACGCAGTATTTT
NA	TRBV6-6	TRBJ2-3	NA	CASSYPTGRTDTQYF	TGTGCCAGCAGTTACCCAACAGGGAGAACAGATACGCAGTATTTT
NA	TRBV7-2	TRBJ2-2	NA	CASSLASPNTGELFF	TGTGCCAGCAGCTTAGCTTCACCCAACACGGGGGAGCTGTTTTTT
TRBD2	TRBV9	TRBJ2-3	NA	CASSPRVGRAIDTQYF	TGTGCCAGCAGCCCTCGTGTGGGGAGGGCCATAGATACGCAGTATTTT
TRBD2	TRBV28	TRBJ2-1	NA	CASSLWFGTSGNEQFF	TGTGCCAGCAGTTTATGGTTCGGGACTAGCGGGAATGAGCAGTTCTTC
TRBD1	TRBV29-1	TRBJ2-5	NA	CSVGGQGFTETQYF	TGCAGCGTTGGGGGACAGGGTTTTACAGAGACCCAGTACTTC
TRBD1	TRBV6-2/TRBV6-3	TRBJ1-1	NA	CASSYQTGTGKGNTEAFF	TGTGCCAGCAGTTACCAGACCGGGACAGGGAAAGGAAACACTGAAGCTTTCTTT
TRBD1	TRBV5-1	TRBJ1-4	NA	CASTLSGTGGEKLFF	TGCGCCAGCACATTATCCGGGACAGGTGGAGAAAAACTGTTTTTT
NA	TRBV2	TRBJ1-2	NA	CASRVQGTDGYTF	TGTGCCAGCAGAGTACAGGGAACGGATGGCTACACCTTC
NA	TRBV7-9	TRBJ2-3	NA	CASSLKGSTDTQYF	TGTGCCAGCAGCTTAAAGGGGTCCACAGATACGCAGTATTTT
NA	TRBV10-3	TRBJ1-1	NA	CAISGSRGNTEAFF	TGTGCCATCAGTGGTAGTAGGGGGAACACTGAAGCTTTCTTT
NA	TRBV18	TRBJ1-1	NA	CASSTDNTEAFF	TGTGCCAGCTCGACAGATAACACTGAAGCTTTCTTT
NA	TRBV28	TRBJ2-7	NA	CASSLNLLAYEQYF	TGTGCCAGCAGTTTAAATCTTTTAGCCTACGAGCAGTACTTC
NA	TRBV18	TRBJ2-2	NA	CASSPLEGELFF	TGTGCCAGCTCACCTTTGGAGGGGGAGCTGTTTTTT
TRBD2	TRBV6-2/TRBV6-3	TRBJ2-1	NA	CASSLGTSGHYNEQFF	TGTGCCAGCAGCCTCGGGACTAGCGGTCACTACAATGAGCAGTTCTTC
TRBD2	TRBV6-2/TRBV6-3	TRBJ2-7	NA	CASSYRLALQSYEQYF	TGTGCCAGCAGTTACAGACTAGCCTTACAATCCTACGAGCAGTACTTC
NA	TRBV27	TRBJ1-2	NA	CASSFATHYGYTF	TGTGCCAGCAGTTTCGCGACACACTATGGCTACACCTTC
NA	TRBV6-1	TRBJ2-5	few	CASSAAPWTEETQYF	TGTGCCAGCAGTGCAGCCCCCTGGACAGAAGAGACCCAGTACTTC
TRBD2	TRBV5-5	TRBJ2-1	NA	CASSFSGSSYNEQFF	TGTGCCAGCAGCTTCAGCGGGAGCTCCTACAATGAGCAGTTCTTC
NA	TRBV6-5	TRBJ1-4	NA	CASRAGGGEKLFF	TGTGCCAGCAGGGCCGGGGGGGGTGAAAAACTGTTTTTT
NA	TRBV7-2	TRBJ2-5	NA	CASSLAKPGETQYF	TGTGCCAGCAGCTTAGCGAAGCCAGGGGAGACCCAGTACTTC
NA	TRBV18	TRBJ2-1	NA	CASSPRVEQFF	TGTGCCAGCTCACCACGCGTTGAGCAGTTCTTC
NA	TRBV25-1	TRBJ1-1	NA	CASSPGHMNTEAFF	TGTGCCAGCAGTCCGGGACACATGAACACTGAAGCTTTCTTT
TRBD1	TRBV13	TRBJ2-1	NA	CASSPRQGSVNEQFF	TGTGCCAGCAGCCCCCGACAGGGGTCTGTCAATGAGCAGTTCTTC
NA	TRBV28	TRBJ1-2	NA	CATSYYNYGYTF	TGTGCCACGTCATACTACAACTATGGCTACACCTTC
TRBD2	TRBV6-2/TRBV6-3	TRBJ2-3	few	CASSYLAGSGTQYF	TGTGCCAGCAGTTACCTAGCGGGATCCGGTACGCAGTATTTT
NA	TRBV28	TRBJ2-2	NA	CASNTPTGELFF	TGTGCCAGCAACACACCGACCGGGGAGCTGTTTTTT